The 30 T cell receptor beta chains in this list originate from one sample, sequenced in a study of T cells in Graves' hyperthyroidism and ophthalmopathy. Template material for amplifying TCR beta CDR3 regions consisted of RNA transcripts. The HTBI set primed first-round TCR CDR3 RT-PCR. TCRdb re-analysed the multiplex PCR reads in MiXCR, keeping a single row per CDR3 protein. The sample yields under 650,000 distinct CDR3 sequences, 15% to 20% seen once. Specimen: blood. All receptors come from a woman between 25 and 40 years old with Graves' hyperthyroidism.

This clonotype was detected many times. The gene calls are TRBV12-3 or TRBV12-4 and TRBJ2-1; TRBD1 agrees at 9 bases. There are 13 residues in the CDR3. V shed 4 bases and J 10 bases; nucleotides not matched to a gene: 5. In DNA form, the CDR3 reads TGTGCCAGCAGTTCCGGGACAGGGCTCGAGCAGTTCTTC. Its translation is CASSSGTGLEQFF.

This clonotype has ten or more counts. The chain joins TRBV2 to TRBJ2-3, with D possibly matching TRBD2 (6 bases). The CDR3 has 15 residues. Germline V CDR1 and CDR2: SNHLY, FYNNEI. V lost 8 bases and J 1 base, leaving 16 bases between the germline ends. CDR3 region: CASGGVADGTDTQYF. The CDR3 DNA follows: TGTGCCAGCGGAGGGGTAGCCGATGGCACAGATACGCAGTATTTT.

This clonotype was counted at least ten times. The V call is TRBV7-8, the J call TRBJ1-2; D gene uncertain. The germline gives CDR1 SGHVS, CDR2 FQNEAQ. The CDR3 sequence is 14 residues long. With 5 bases removed from V and 5 bases from J, the gap between germline ends came to 15 bases. CDR3 residues: CASSPILVPYGYTF. The CDR3 region has the DNA TGTGCCAGCAGCCCAATTCTCGTCCCTTATGGCTACACCTTC.

The chain joins TRBV5-1 to TRBJ1-1; D gene unclear. The CDR3 runs to 14 residues. Germline values: CDR1 SGHRS, CDR2 YFSETQ. The V and J ends lost 0 bases and 4 bases respectively, with 10 bases between them. CDR3: CASSLGGLSTEAFF. DNA of the CDR3: TGCGCCAGCAGCTTGGGGGGTCTGAGCACTGAAGCTTTCTTT.

The sample holds a few counts of this clonotype. The chain uses TRBV19 and TRBJ2-7, with 8 bases that match TRBD1. CDR1 and CDR2 (germline): LNHDA, SQIVND (reference sequence). The CDR3 has 13 residues. V was pared by 9 bases and J by 7 bases, with 11 bases of the junction left unmatched. The DNA for the CDR3 is TGTGCCAGCGACTGGACAGGGTCTGGTGAGCAGTACTTC. It translates to CASDWTGSGEQYF.

The rearrangement links TRBV6-5 to TRBJ2-5; D could derive from TRBD1 or TRBD2 (5 bases each). Germline V gene data show CDR1 as MNHEY and CDR2 as SVGAGI. The CDR3 loop spans 16 amino acids. Trimming removed 0 bases at V and 13 bases at J, with 24 bases between. CDR3 nucleotide sequence: TGTGCCAGCAGTTACTCGAGTATAGGCAACGGGGCCCATGCGTACTTC. It translates to CASSYSSIGNGAHAYF.

This clonotype was counted only a few times. The V gene is TRBV20-1, the J gene TRBJ2-1, with 8 bases identical to TRBD2. This CDR3 spans 14 amino acids. V lost 2 bases and J lost 5; bases outside the gene matches: 5. CDR1 DFQATT and CDR2 SNEGSKA come from the germline V gene (reference sequence). CDR3: CSARTSGLHNEQFF. In DNA form, the CDR3 reads TGCAGTGCTAGAACTAGCGGCCTACACAATGAGCAGTTCTTC.

J is TRBJ2-1 and V is TRBV6-9; TRBD2 agrees at 9 bases. The CDR3 extends over 16 amino acids. Germline-derived CDR1 and CDR2 are MNHGY and SVAAGI. With 2 bases clipped from V and 6 bases from J, the junction kept 8 bases outside the gene matches. The CDR3 loop reads CASSYRRGRAFNEQFF. DNA of the CDR3: TGTGCCAGCAGTTATAGGCGCGGGAGGGCCTTCAATGAGCAGTTCTTC.

This clonotype occurred many times. V is TRBV27 and J is TRBJ1-5; D ambiguous. CDR3 length: 15 residues. Germline V gene data show CDR1 as MNHEY and CDR2 as SMNVEV (reference sequence). V gave up 0 bases and J gave up 7 bases, with 13 bases separating them. CDR3 in amino acids: CASSLSNGPKQPQHF. CDR3 DNA sequence: TGTGCCAGCAGTTTATCGAACGGCCCTAAGCAGCCCCAGCATTTT.

This clonotype was detected many times. This chain links TRBV27 with TRBJ2-5; 11 nucleotides line up with TRBD1. The CDR3 is 15 residues long. Germline-derived CDR1 and CDR2 are MNHEY and SMNVEV (reference sequence). V was clipped by 4 bases and J by 5 bases; unmatched bases: 6. The CDR3 region is CASSSLGQGVETQYF. The CDR3 DNA reads TGTGCCAGCAGTTCACTGGGACAGGGGGTTGAGACCCAGTACTTC.

This clonotype was counted between two and nine times. The chain links TRBV5-5 to TRBJ2-2; no clear D gene. CDR1 SGHKS and CDR2 YYEKEE come from the germline V gene (reference sequence). Trimming stripped 6 bases from V and 1 base from J, with 7 bases between. The CDR3 totals 13 residues. The CDR3 reads CASTELNTGELFF. The CDR3 coding sequence is TGTGCCAGCACAGAACTGAACACCGGGGAGCTGTTTTTT.

This clonotype was seen many times. The rearrangement uses TRBV28 and TRBJ1-4, with D tentatively TRBD1 (5 bases). Per the germline V gene, CDR1 is MDHEN and CDR2 is SYDVKM. V gave up 8 bases and J gave up 5 bases, with 18 bases separating them. The CDR3 sequence is 15 residues long. The CDR3 sequence is CASQPAPGGNEKLFF. For the CDR3, the DNA is TGTGCCAGCCAGCCCGCCCCGGGGGGGAATGAAAAACTGTTTTTT.

This clonotype was seen just once. A much more abundant neighbour one base away suggests this may be a read error. V gene TRBV27 combines with J gene TRBJ2-7, with D perhaps given as TRBD1 or TRBD2 (6 bases each). The germline CDR1 and CDR2 sequences are MNHEY and SMNVEV (reference sequence). The CDR3 has 15 amino acids. The CDR3 coding sequence is TGTGCCGGCAGTTTATACGGAGGGGGGTGGGACGAGCAGTACTTC. Protein: CAGSLYGGGWDEQYF.

At least ten counts were recorded for this clonotype. The CDR3 bases are TGTGCCAGCAGCGTAGATGCGGGAGCGGACACAGATACGCAGTATTTT. As protein: CASSVDAGADTDTQYF. This chain joins TRBV9 and TRBJ2-3; 7 bases match TRBD2. CDR3 length: 16 amino acids. The V segment lost 0 bases and the J segment 2 bases; nucleotides outside the gene matches: 6. CDR1 is SGDLS, CDR2 YYNGEE, per germline.

This clonotype came up many times. Germline is not matched at one junction end, which may reflect a read error. This rearrangement joins TRBV2 to TRBJ2-5; 7 nucleotides agree with TRBD1. Per the germline V gene, CDR1 is SNHLY and CDR2 is FYNNEI. The CDR3 extends over 12 amino acids. CDR3 in DNA: TGTGCCAGCAAAGACAGGGCAGAGACCCACTACTTC. Amino acid sequence: CASKDRAETHYF.

This rearrangement joins TRBV2 to TRBJ1-1, with a weak D call TRBD1 (5 bases). The CDR3 totals 11 residues. Per the germline V gene, CDR1 is SNHLY and CDR2 is FYNNEI. The V gene lost 11 bases and the J gene lost 4 bases, with 11 bases spanning the gap. For the CDR3, the DNA is TGTGCCGGCGGAGGGGTCACTGAAGCTTTCTTT. Translated: CAGGGVTEAFF.

The chain combines TRBV7-8 with TRBJ1-4; D gene unclear. CDR3 size: 17 residues. From germline, CDR1 is SGHVS and CDR2 FQNEAQ. The V end lost 3 bases, the J end lost 0 bases, and 14 bases lay between the germline ends. Here the CDR3 reads CASSLSENLATNEKLFF. The CDR3 DNA follows: TGTGCCAGCAGCTTGTCGGAGAACCTTGCAACTAATGAAAAACTGTTTTTT.

This clonotype was seen repeatedly, ten times or more. This chain uses TRBV30 with TRBJ1-1; D is unresolved. The CDR3 length is 13 residues. Germline CDR1 is GTSNPN and CDR2 is SVGIG (reference sequence). Trimming left V 0 bases short and J 0 bases short, with 5 bases between. For the CDR3, the DNA is TGTGCCTGGAGTGTCCAGCTGAACACTGAAGCTTTCTTT. Its protein product is CAWSVQLNTEAFF.

Many counts were recorded for this clonotype. A clone one base away is much larger, so this may be a read error. The chain employs TRBV6-5 and TRBJ1-2; no reliable D call. V was cut by 2 bases and J by 0 bases, with 4 bases left in between. CDR3 length: 13 residues. The germline V gene has CDR1 MNHEY and CDR2 SVGAGI. This CDR3 reads CASSYGTNYGYTF. CDR3 DNA sequence: TGTGCCAGCAGTTACGGGACTAACTATGGCTACACCTTC.

Only a few counts were recorded for this clonotype. The chain links TRBV3-1 to TRBJ2-1; the D is unclear. V was trimmed by 1 base and J by 8 bases, leaving 3 bases between them. The CDR3 runs to 11 residues. CDR1 is LGHDT and CDR2 is YNNKEL in the germline V gene (reference sequence). In nucleotides, the CDR3 is TGTGCCAGCAGCCAAGGTCATGAGCAGTTCTTC. Residues: CASSQGHEQFF.

CDR3: CASSFGTWGNQPQHF. DNA for the CDR3: TGTGCCAGCAGCTTTGGTACATGGGGCAATCAGCCCCAGCATTTT. This chain links TRBV7-9 with TRBJ1-5, with D hard to call. This CDR3 has 15 residues. Trimming took off 3 bases at V and 2 bases at J, with 11 bases between the two ends. Germline V CDR1 and CDR2: SEHNR, FQNEAQ (reference sequence). The full variable domain, its missing parts supplied by reference TRBV7-9 and TRBJ1-5, is DTGVSQNPRHKITKRGQNVTFRCDPISEHNRLYWYRQTLGQGPEFLTYFQNEAQLEKSRLLSDRFSAERPKGSFSTLEIQRTEQGDSAMYLCASSFGTWGNQPQHFGDGTRLSIL.

This clonotype occurred many times. This sequence joins TRBV20-1 and TRBJ2-3; 11 nucleotides line up with TRBD1. CDR3 length equals 15 residues. CDR1 is DFQATT, CDR2 SNEGSKA, per germline (reference sequence). Trimming removed 6 bases from V and 4 bases from J; junction bases left unmatched: 9. The CDR3 sequence: CSARPPGQGADTQYF. CDR3 DNA: TGCAGTGCCAGACCTCCGGGACAGGGGGCAGATACGCAGTATTTT.

V gene TRBV7-3 combines with J gene TRBJ2-2, with no clear D. The CDR3 length is 14 residues. Looked up from germline, CDR1 is SGHTA and CDR2 is FQGTGA. Trimming stripped 2 bases from V and 6 bases from J, with 10 bases between. The CDR3 bases are TGTGCCAGCAGCTTAGGTTCGGCGTCCGGGGAGCTGTTTTTT. Its translation is CASSLGSASGELFF.

This clonotype occurred a few times. The V and J genes are TRBV4-2 and TRBJ2-3, with D tentatively TRBD2 (6 bases). The CDR3 is made up of 17 amino acids. Looked up from germline, CDR1 is LGHNA and CDR2 is YNFKEQ. Trimming removed 1 base at V and 0 bases at J, with 14 bases between. The CDR3 loop is CASSQGRSSGSTDTQYF. CDR3 DNA sequence: TGTGCCAGCAGCCAAGGGAGGTCGAGCGGGAGCACAGATACGCAGTATTTT.

This clonotype was observed many times. The genes are TRBV7-2 and TRBJ2-1, with D possibly being TRBD2 (5 bases). V lost 0 bases to trimming and J lost 4 bases, with 13 bases between them. The CDR3 is 16 residues long. The V gene's germline CDR1 is SGHTA and CDR2 FQGNSA. CDR3 coding DNA: TGTGCCAGCAGCTTAGCGAGCGGAACTGGATACAATGAGCAGTTCTTC. This encodes CASSLASGTGYNEQFF. The entire variable domain, with the rest obtained from reference TRBV7-2 and TRBJ2-1, is as follows: GAGVSQSPSNKVTEKGKDVELRCDPISGHTALYWYRQSLGQGLEFLIYFQGNSAPDKSGLPSDRFSAERTGGSVSTLTIQRTQQEDSAVYLCASSLASGTGYNEQFFGPGTRLTVL.

V and J are TRBV27 and TRBJ2-7, with a weak D call TRBD2 (5 bases). Trimming left V 6 bases short and J 0 bases short, with 15 bases between. Germline V gene data show CDR1 as MNHEY and CDR2 as SMNVEV (reference sequence). The CDR3 sequence is 15 residues long. The CDR3: CASSQDGLSSYEQYF. The CDR3 bases are TGTGCCAGCAGCCAGGACGGACTGAGCTCCTACGAGCAGTACTTC.

This clonotype was detected only a few times. The rearrangement joins TRBV3-1 to TRBJ2-1; D not resolved. Per the germline V gene, CDR1 is LGHDT and CDR2 is YNNKEL (reference sequence). With 1 base removed from V and 7 bases from J, the gap between germline ends came to 11 bases. This CDR3 has 14 residues. This CDR3 reads CASSQVVSWNEQFF. CDR3 bases: TGTGCCAGCAGCCAAGTTGTTTCTTGGAATGAGCAGTTCTTC.

This clonotype was counted at least ten times. The V gene is TRBV12-5, the J gene TRBJ2-1; D not resolved. Germline V gives CDR1 LGHNT, CDR2 FRNRAP. Between the trimmed V and J ends, which lost 3 bases and 9 bases, there was a span of 12 bases. The length of the CDR3 is 13 residues. Written as DNA, the CDR3 is TGTGCTAGTGGTTTAGCCCTAACCCGTGAGCAGTTCTTC. It translates to CASGLALTREQFF. Looking up the rest from reference TRBV12-5 and TRBJ2-1 gives the full variable domain: DARVTQTPRHKVTEMGQEVTMRCQPILGHNTVFWYRQTMMQGLELLAYFRNRAPLDDSGMPKDRFSAEMPDATLATLKIQPSEPRDSAVYFCASGLALTREQFFGPGTRLTVL.

This clonotype was observed a few times. The chain recombines TRBV7-2 with TRBJ2-4; TRBD2 matches at 9 bases. CDR1 and CDR2 from the germline V gene are SGHTA and FQGNSA. Germline trimming cut 3 bases from V and 0 bases from J; bases unmatched to any gene: 3. The CDR3 consists of 16 residues. The CDR3 sequence is CASSLIAGVAKNIQYF. DNA of the CDR3: TGTGCCAGCAGCTTGATAGCGGGAGTAGCCAAAAACATTCAGTACTTC.

This clonotype was counted many times. This chain uses TRBV7-2 with TRBJ1-1, with 7 bases fitting TRBD1. V dropped 10 bases and J dropped 2; count of bases not matched to a gene: 10. Per the germline V gene, CDR1 is SGHTA and CDR2 is FQGNSA. CDR3 length equals 14 residues. The CDR3 coding sequence is TGTGCCACTTACGCCGGGACAGCAAACACTGAAGCTTTCTTT. This translates into CATYAGTANTEAFF.